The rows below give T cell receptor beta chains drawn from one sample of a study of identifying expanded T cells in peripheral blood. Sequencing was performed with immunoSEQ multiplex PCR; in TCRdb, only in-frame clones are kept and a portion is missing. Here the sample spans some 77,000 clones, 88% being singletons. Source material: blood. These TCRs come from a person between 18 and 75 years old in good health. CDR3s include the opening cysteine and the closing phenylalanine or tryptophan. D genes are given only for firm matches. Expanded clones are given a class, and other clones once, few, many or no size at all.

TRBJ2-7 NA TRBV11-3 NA TGTGCCAGCCTGATAAAAGGGGGAGCCGAGCAGTACTTC CASLIKGGAEQYF
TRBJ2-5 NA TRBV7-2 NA TGTGCCAGCGGCGGGGTGGGGTCAGAGACCCAGTACTTC CASGGVGSETQYF
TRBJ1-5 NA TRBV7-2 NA TGTGCCAGCAGCTTAGTGGAGAGCAATCAGCCCCAGCATTTT CASSLVESNQPQHF
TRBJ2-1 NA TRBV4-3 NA TGCGCCAGCAGCCGGACGGGGGACGCCTACAATGAGCAGTTCTTC CASSRTGDAYNEQFF
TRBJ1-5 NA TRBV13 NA TGTGCCAGCAGCTTAGGTGAAAATCAGCCCCAGCATTTT CASSLGENQPQHF
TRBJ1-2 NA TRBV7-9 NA TGTGCCAGCAGCTTTTCGGGAAACTATGGCTACACCTTC CASSFSGNYGYTF
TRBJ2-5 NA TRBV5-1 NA TGCGCCAGCAGCACAGGACCCCGGAACCAAGAGACCCAGTACTTC CASSTGPRNQETQYF
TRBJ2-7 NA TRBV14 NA TGTGCCAGCAGCCAATACTACGAGCAGTACTTC CASSQYYEQYF
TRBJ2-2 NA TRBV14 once TGTGCCAGCAGCCGGACTACTAACACCGGGGAGCTGTTTTTT CASSRTTNTGELFF
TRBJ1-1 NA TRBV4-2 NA TGTGCCAGCAGCCAAGACCCGTCAGGGAACACTGAAGCTTTCTTT CASSQDPSGNTEAFF
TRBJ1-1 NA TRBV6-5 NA TGTGCCAGCAGTTCAAGGGCGAGGTCTGAAGCTTTCTTT CASSSRARSEAFF
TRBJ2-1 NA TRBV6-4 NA TGTGCCAGTGCTCGGAATCCTAGCGTATACAATGAGCAGTTCTTC CASARNPSVYNEQFF
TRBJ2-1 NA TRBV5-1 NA TGCGCCAGCAGTAAGGTGGATGAGCAGTTCTTC CASSKVDEQFF
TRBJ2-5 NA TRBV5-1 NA TGCGCCAGCAGCTTGGGGACTGTCGTCGAGACCCAGTACTTC CASSLGTVVETQYF
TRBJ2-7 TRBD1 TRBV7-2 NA TGTGCCAGCAGCTCAGCGCTAGCAGGGGGCTCCTACGAGCAGTACTTC CASSSALAGGSYEQYF
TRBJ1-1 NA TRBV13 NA TGTGCCAGCAGCCGGAACACTGAAGCTTTCTTT CASSRNTEAFF
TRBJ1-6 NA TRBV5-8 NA TGTGCCAGCAGCTTCGTGGGCGCGGGTAATTCACCCCTCCACTTT CASSFVGAGNSPLHF
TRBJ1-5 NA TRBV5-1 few TGCGCCAGCAGCTTATCTGGGCCCAATCAGCCCCAGCATTTT CASSLSGPNQPQHF
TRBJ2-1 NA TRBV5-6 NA TGTGCCAGCAGCCCCGGGGTTAGCTCCTACAATGAGCAGTTCTTC CASSPGVSSYNEQFF
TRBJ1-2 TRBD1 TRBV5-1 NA TGCGCCAGCAGCCCGGAGCCAGGGGGTGTCTATGGCTACACCTTC CASSPEPGGVYGYTF
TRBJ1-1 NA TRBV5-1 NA TGCGCCAGCAGCTTGTTGGGGGGCTCGTCCACTGAAGCTTTCTTT CASSLLGGSSTEAFF
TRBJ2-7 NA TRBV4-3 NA TGCGCCAGCAGCCAAGGAGACGGCTACGAGCAGTACTTC CASSQGDGYEQYF
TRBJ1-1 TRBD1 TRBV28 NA TGTGCCAGCAGTTTCACAGGGGGCGCGGACACTGAAGCTTTCTTT CASSFTGGADTEAFF
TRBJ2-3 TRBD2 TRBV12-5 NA TGTGCTAGTGGTTTGGGACGGGGGGGCCGCACAGATACGCAGTATTTT CASGLGRGGRTDTQYF
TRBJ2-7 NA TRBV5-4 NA TGTGCCAGCAGCTTGCCAGGGATAGGATACGAGCAGTACTTC CASSLPGIGYEQYF
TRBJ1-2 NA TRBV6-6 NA TGTGCCAGCAGCTCCGGGCAACTTAACTATGGCTACACCTTC CASSSGQLNYGYTF
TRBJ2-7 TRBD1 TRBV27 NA TGTGCCAGCAGCCCCTGGACAGGTCCCTACGAGCAGTACTTC CASSPWTGPYEQYF
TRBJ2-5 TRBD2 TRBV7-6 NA TGTGCCAGCACCCCGGGAGGGCCATTTCAAGAGACCCAGTACTTC CASTPGGPFQETQYF
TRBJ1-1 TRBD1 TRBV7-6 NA TGTGCCAGCAGCTTGCAGGGGGCGCGAGGTACTGAAGCTTTCTTT CASSLQGARGTEAFF
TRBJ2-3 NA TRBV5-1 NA TGCGCCAGCGCGGAATTACAGAGCACAGATACGCAGTATTTT CASAELQSTDTQYF
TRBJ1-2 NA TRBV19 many TGTGCCAGTAGTATTGAGCGATCCTATGGCTACACCTTC CASSIERSYGYTF
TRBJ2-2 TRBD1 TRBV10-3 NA TGTGCCATCAGTGGGCAGGGGGACACCGGGGAGCTGTTTTTT CAISGQGDTGELFF
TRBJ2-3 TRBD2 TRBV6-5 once TGTGCCAGCAGCCGGGGGGGGGACGGCACAGATACGCAGTATTTT CASSRGGDGTDTQYF
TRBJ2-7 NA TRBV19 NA TGTGCCAGTAGTATAGGAGGTCTAGTCCTCCACGAGCAGTACTTC CASSIGGLVLHEQYF
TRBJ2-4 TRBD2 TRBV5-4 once TGTGCCAGCAGCCCAGCCTCGGGGGGGTGGGACATTCAGTACTTC CASSPASGGWDIQYF
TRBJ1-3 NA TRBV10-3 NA TGTGCCATCAGCTTGGGACATCCGAGCTCTGGAAACACCATATATTTT CAISLGHPSSGNTIYF
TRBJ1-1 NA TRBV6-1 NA TGTGCCAGCAGCTTGACAGGATCGAACACTGAAGCTTTCTTT CASSLTGSNTEAFF
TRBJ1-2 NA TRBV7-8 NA TGTGCCAGCAGCTCAGGGGACCAGCGGGGCTACACCTTC CASSSGDQRGYTF
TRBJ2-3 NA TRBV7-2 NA TGTGCCAGCAGCCCCCGGACAGCCACGGGTACGCAGTATTTT CASSPRTATGTQYF
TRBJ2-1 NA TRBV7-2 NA TGTGCCAGCAGCTTAGGGATTAGCTCCTACAATGAGCAGTTCTTC CASSLGISSYNEQFF
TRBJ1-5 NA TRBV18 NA TGTGCCAGCTCACCAGACCCCAATCAGCCCCAGCATTTT CASSPDPNQPQHF
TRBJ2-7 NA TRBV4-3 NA TGCGCCAGCAGCCAAGGCGCGGGGTACGAGCAGTACTTC CASSQGAGYEQYF
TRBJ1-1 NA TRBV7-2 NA TGTGCCAGCAGCTTATTCGGGGGCTTGAACACTGAAGCTTTCTTT CASSLFGGLNTEAFF
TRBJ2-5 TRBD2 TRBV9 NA TGTGCCAGCAGCGTCGGACTAGCGGGGTCAGAGACCCAGTACTTC CASSVGLAGSETQYF
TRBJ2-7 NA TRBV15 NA TGTGCCACCAGCAGAGCGGCAGGGTACGGGTACGAGCAGTACTTC CATSRAAGYGYEQYF
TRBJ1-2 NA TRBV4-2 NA TGTGCCAGCAGCCAAAGAGGGATAGGGCGGCTGACTAACTATGGCTACACCTTC CASSQRGIGRLTNYGYTF
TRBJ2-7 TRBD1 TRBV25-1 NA TGTGCCAGCAGCCAGGGGGAAGGGTTTGAAGAGCAGTACTTC CASSQGEGFEEQYF
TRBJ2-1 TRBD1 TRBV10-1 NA TGCGCCAGCAGTGATTATGTGGGACAGGGGGCCGATGAGCAGTTCTTC CASSDYVGQGADEQFF
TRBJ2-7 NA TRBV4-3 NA TGCGCCAGCAGCCAAGCGCGGGGACCCTACGAGCAGTACTTC CASSQARGPYEQYF
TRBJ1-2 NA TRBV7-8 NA TGTGCCAGCAGCTCTCGTGTCCCTACCTATGGCTACACCTTC CASSSRVPTYGYTF
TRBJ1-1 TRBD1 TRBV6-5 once TGTGCCAGCAGTCAGAACAGGGGGAAGACTGAAGCTTTCTTT CASSQNRGKTEAFF
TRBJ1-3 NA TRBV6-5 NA TGTGCCAGCAGTTACTCGGGACGGGTTTATGGAAACACCATATATTTT CASSYSGRVYGNTIYF
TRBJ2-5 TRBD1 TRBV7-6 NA TGTGCCAGCAGCGCGGGACAGGGTTGGGAGACCCAGTACTTC CASSAGQGWETQYF